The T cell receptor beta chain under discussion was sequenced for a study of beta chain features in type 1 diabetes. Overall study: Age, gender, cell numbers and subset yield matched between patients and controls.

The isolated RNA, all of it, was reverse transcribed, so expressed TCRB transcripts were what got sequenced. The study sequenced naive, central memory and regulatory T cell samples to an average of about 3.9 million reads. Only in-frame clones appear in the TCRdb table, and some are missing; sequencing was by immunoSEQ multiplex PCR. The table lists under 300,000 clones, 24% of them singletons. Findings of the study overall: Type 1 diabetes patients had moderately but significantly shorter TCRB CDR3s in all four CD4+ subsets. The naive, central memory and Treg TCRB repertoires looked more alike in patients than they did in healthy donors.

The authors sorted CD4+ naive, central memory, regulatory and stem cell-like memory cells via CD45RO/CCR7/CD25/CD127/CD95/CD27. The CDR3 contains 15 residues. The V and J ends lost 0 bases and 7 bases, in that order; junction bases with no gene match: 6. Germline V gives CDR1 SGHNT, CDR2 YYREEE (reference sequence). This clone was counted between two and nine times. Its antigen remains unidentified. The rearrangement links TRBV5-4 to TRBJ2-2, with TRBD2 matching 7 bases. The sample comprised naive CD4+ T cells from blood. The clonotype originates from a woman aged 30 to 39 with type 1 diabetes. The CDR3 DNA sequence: TGTGCCAGCAGCTTGGCCGGGACTACTGGCGGGGAGCTGTTTTTT. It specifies CASSLAGTTGGELFF.